Listed below are T cell receptor beta chains from one sample, sequenced in a study of T cells in Graves' hyperthyroidism and ophthalmopathy. TCRdb re-derived calls from the multiplex PCR reads in MiXCR, one entry per CDR3 protein. The table shows hundreds of thousands of distinct CDR3 sequences, with over 12% occurring only once. Sequenced material: blood. The receptors were sampled from a woman aged 40 to 50 with Graves' ophthalmopathy. The CDR3 runs from the conserved cysteine through the conserved F or W. D genes are given only for firm matches. Clone sizes are given selectively: once, few, many, or a class where the clone is expanded.

>many|TRBJ2-7|TRBV4-1|.
TGCGCCAGCAGCTTCGCCGGGACCGGGCTCTACGAGCAGTACTTC
CASSFAGTGLYEQYF
>many|TRBJ2-2|TRBV5-1|.
TGTGCCAGCAGTTTGGAGGGACTGAACACCGGGGAGCTGTTTTTT
CASSLEGLNTGELFF
>.|TRBJ2-5|TRBV29-1|.
TGCAGCGTTGCAAGTAGTATGGGGACCCAGTACTTC
CSVASSMGTQYF
>.|TRBJ2-4|TRBV27|.
TGTGCCAGCCGTAACGTCGGCCGGGGGAACATTCAGTACTTC
CASRNVGRGNIQYF
>many|TRBJ2-7|TRBV12-5|.
TGTGCTAGTGGTTCCGTGACTCGTGACGAGCAGTACTTC
CASGSVTRDEQYF
>many|TRBJ2-7|TRBV27|TRBD2
TGTGCCAGCAGTACCCTAGCGGGAGTGGGGATCTACGAGCAGTACTTC
CASSTLAGVGIYEQYF
>many|TRBJ2-7|TRBV10-3|TRBD1
TGTGCCATCAGTGAAGAGGGGGCCCACGTCTACGAGCAGTACTTC
CAISEEGAHVYEQYF
>many|TRBJ2-7|TRBV6-1|TRBD1
TGTGCCAGCAGGTCAGACAGGGGGGCCTACGAGCAGTACTTC
CASRSDRGAYEQYF
>few|TRBJ1-5|TRBV30|.
TGTGCCTGGAGTGTAGGAGATCAGCCCCAGCATTTT
CAWSVGDQPQHF
>.|TRBJ2-2|TRBV5-1|TRBD1
TGCGCCAGCAGCCTCCGGGACAGGGCAGGAATCGGGGAGCTGTTTTTT
CASSLRDRAGIGELFF
>few|TRBJ2-4|TRBV4-2|.
TGTGCCAGCAGCCAAGATAGCCTGGGATGGGTTCAGTACTTC
CASSQDSLGWVQYF
>many|TRBJ1-1|TRBV29-1|.
TGCAGCGTTGTTGGTCAGGGCTTGAACACTGAAGCTTTCTTT
CSVVGQGLNTEAFF
>many|TRBJ2-2|TRBV2|.
TGTGCCAGCAGTTGGCTAGCTAGCACCGGGGAGCTGTTTTTT
CASSWLASTGELFF
>.|TRBJ2-2|TRBV19|TRBD1
TGTGCCAGTACAGGGGGCCCGAACACCGGGGAGCTGTTTTTT
CASTGGPNTGELFF
>many|TRBJ2-7|TRBV7-2|TRBD1
TGTGCCAGTAGTCTGGGCCGGGACAGCTACGAGCAGTACTTC
CASSLGRDSYEQYF
>.|TRBJ1-2|TRBV24-1|.
TGTGCCACCAGTGATGCAGACAGGCCTTACTATGGCTACACCTTC
CATSDADRPYYGYTF
>many|TRBJ1-2|TRBV19|.
TGTGCCAGTAGCCCTTCTGTAGACTATGGCTACACCTTC
CASSPSVDYGYTF